These T cell receptor beta chains were read from a single sample in a study of blood T cell repertoires in COVID-19. Here immunoSEQ multiplex PCR was the method, and the copy in TCRdb shows in-frame clones only, minus some. The sample shows under 300,000 clones, about nine tenths of them seen only once. Sequenced input: PBMCs or T cells enriched from blood (not recorded which). The receptors originated from a woman in her sixties who had recovered from COVID-19. CDR3s include the opening cysteine and the closing phenylalanine or tryptophan. The D gene is left open where the match is weak.

>TRBV29-1|13|TRBD2|TRBJ2-5
CSVVGRAWETQYF
TGCAGCGTTGTCGGGAGGGCCTGGGAGACCCAGTACTTC
>TRBV9|18|TRBD2|TRBJ2-1
CASSVEAGDPPFYNEQFF
TGTGCCAGCAGCGTAGAAGCGGGAGATCCCCCTTTTTACAATGAGCAGTTCTTC
>TRBV10-3|15|.|TRBJ2-5
CAISGVMQGQETQYF
TGTGCCATCAGTGGAGTCATGCAGGGTCAAGAGACCCAGTACTTC
>TRBV5-6|17|TRBD2|TRBJ2-5
CASTTRKILAGWETQYF
TGTGCCAGCACCACCCGAAAAATACTAGCGGGGTGGGAGACCCAGTACTTC
>TRBV14|13|.|TRBJ2-4
CASSQDARNIQYF
TGTGCCAGCAGCCAAGACGCTAGAAACATTCAGTACTTC
>TRBV5-1|13|TRBD1|TRBJ1-1
CASSGGQVTEAFF
TGCGCCAGCAGCGGGGGACAGGTCACTGAAGCTTTCTTT
>TRBV5-1|13|TRBD1|TRBJ2-7
CASNRDSAYEQYF
TGCGCCAGCAACCGGGACAGTGCCTACGAGCAGTACTTC
>TRBV19|16|.|TRBJ1-5
CASSHTQGYSNQPQHF
TGTGCCAGTTCCCATACACAGGGCTATTCAAATCAGCCCCAGCATTTT
>TRBV5-4|15|TRBD1|TRBJ2-7
CASSKPGQGSIEQYF
TGTGCCAGCAGCAAGCCGGGACAGGGGTCTATCGAGCAGTACTTC
>TRBV2|15|.|TRBJ2-7
CASSEAALASYEQYF
TGTGCCAGCAGTGAAGCGGCGCTAGCAAGCTACGAGCAGTACTTC
>TRBV28|16|.|TRBJ2-7
CASSHPPGREPYEQYF
TGTGCCAGCAGTCATCCGCCTGGGCGGGAACCTTACGAGCAGTACTTC
>TRBV29-1|12|TRBD1|TRBJ1-4
CSVGTGGGKLFF
TGCAGCGTTGGTACAGGGGGCGGAAAACTGTTTTTT
>TRBV11-3|16|TRBD1|TRBJ2-5
CASSLDWGTGLETQYF
TGTGCCAGCAGCTTAGATTGGGGGACAGGGTTAGAGACCCAGTACTTC
>TRBV5-1|15|.|TRBJ2-5
CASSLLGTSQETQYF
TGCGCCAGCAGCTTGTTGGGGACATCCCAAGAGACCCAGTACTTC
>TRBV30|14|.|TRBJ2-6
CAWSPGAGANVLTF
TGTGCCTGGAGTCCAGGGGCTGGGGCCAACGTCCTGACTTTC
>TRBV7-2|14|TRBD2|TRBJ2-7
CASSASSGSYEQYF
TGTGCCAGCAGCGCATCTAGCGGGAGTTACGAGCAGTACTTC